Shown below are 21 T cell receptor beta chains from a single sample sequenced in a study of post-analysis software for immune sequencing data. The study, taken as a whole, reports: With TRBV5-6, TRBV5-1 and TRBV20-1 included, about five TRBV segments were more frequent in patients than in controls.

Unique molecular identifiers were carried by the TCR beta cDNA libraries. TCRdb fed the PCR reads into MiXCR, producing one record per CDR3 protein. This sample carries approximately 690,000 distinct CDR3 sequences, about 60% of them seen once, and the ten largest clones take approximately 10%. Their recognized antigens are unknown. Specimen: blood. These TCRs come from a girl aged 2 to 10 with multiple sclerosis.

J is TRBJ1-2 and V is TRBV7-2; D remains ambiguous. V was trimmed by 0 bases and J by 0 bases, leaving 14 bases between them. This CDR3 is built from 17 residues. Germline V gene data show CDR1 as SGHTA and CDR2 as FQGNSA. The DNA for the CDR3 is TGTGCCAGCAGCTTAGCGGCCAGCTCTACAGCTAACTATGGCTACACCTTC. Protein sequence: CASSLAASSTANYGYTF. Variable domain in full (rest from reference TRBV7-2 and TRBJ1-2): GAGVSQSPSNKVTEKGKDVELRCDPISGHTALYWYRQSLGQGLEFLIYFQGNSAPDKSGLPSDRFSAERTGGSVSTLTIQRTQQEDSAVYLCASSLAASSTANYGYTFGSGTRLTVV.

V gene TRBV12-3 or TRBV12-4 combines with J gene TRBJ1-4; the match to TRBD1 covers 7 bases. The CDR3 is 15 residues long. Losses at the gene ends were 6 bases for V and 3 bases for J; bases not matched to a gene: 7. The CDR3 sequence is CASRPEQGANEKLFF. As DNA, the CDR3 is TGTGCCAGCAGGCCCGAGCAGGGGGCTAATGAAAAACTGTTTTTT.

The sample holds many counts of this clonotype. The CDR3 is CSVERDRGYNEQFF. The CDR3 coding sequence is TGCAGCGTCGAGCGGGACAGGGGTTACAATGAGCAGTTCTTC. This chain links TRBV29-1 with TRBJ2-1, with TRBD1 matching over 10 bases. There are 14 residues in the CDR3. The V and J ends lost 6 bases and 4 bases, in that order; junction bases with no gene match: 6. Germline V gene sequence: CDR1 SQVTM, CDR2 ANQGSEA.

A few counts support this clonotype. V usage is TRBV24-1 and J usage is TRBJ1-5; D is uncertain. The CDR3 extends over 14 amino acids. V was trimmed by 4 bases and J by 0 bases, leaving 6 bases between them. Germline assignment: CDR1 KGHDR and CDR2 SFDVKD. CDR3 residues: CATSDSYSNQPQHF. The CDR3 DNA reads as TGTGCCACCAGTGACAGCTATAGCAATCAGCCCCAGCATTTT.

The V gene is TRBV30, the J gene TRBJ2-5; D is unresolved. V lost 1 base to trimming and J lost 4 bases, with 4 bases between them. This CDR3 has 11 amino acids. The V gene's germline CDR1 is GTSNPN and CDR2 SVGIG (reference sequence). The CDR3, as DNA: TGTGCCTGGAGTGGTAGAGAGACCCAGTACTTC. Translation: CAWSGRETQYF. The whole variable domain, remainder taken from reference TRBV30 and TRBJ2-5, is SQTIHQWPATLVQPVGSPLSLECTVEGTSNPNLYWYRQAAGRGLQLLFYSVGIGQISSEVPQNLSASRPQDRQFILSSKKLLLSDSGFYLCAWSGRETQYFGPGTRLLVL.

The chain links TRBV29-1 to TRBJ2-5; 11 nucleotides line up with TRBD1. CDR3 length: 13 residues. The V gene's germline CDR1 is SQVTM and CDR2 ANQGSEA. Losses at the gene ends were 5 bases for V and 4 bases for J; bases not matched to a gene: 3. CDR3 sequence reads: CSVLGQGGETQYF. In DNA form, the CDR3 reads TGCAGCGTTCTGGGACAGGGGGGAGAGACCCAGTACTTC.

About this clonotype itself: At one end, the junction sequence differs from germline, possibly due to a read error. The rearrangement joins TRBV6-6 to TRBJ2-7, with D tentatively TRBD2 (5 bases). The CDR3 is 16 residues long. CDR1 is MNHNY and CDR2 is SVGAGI in the germline V gene (reference sequence). Written as DNA, the CDR3 is TGTACCAGCAGTTACTCTAAGTCGGAGGTCTCCTACGAGCAGTACTTC. This sequence encodes CTSSYSKSEVSYEQYF.

The V gene is TRBV6-1, the J gene TRBJ2-4; 11 positions agree with TRBD2. Germline V lookup: CDR1 MNHNS, CDR2 SASEGT. With V trimmed by 1 base and J by 1 base, 9 bases remained unmatched. This CDR3 contains 19 residues. CDR3 in amino acids: CASSEGTSGYGGAKNIQYF. The CDR3 bases are TGTGCCAGCAGTGAAGGGACTAGCGGGTATGGTGGGGCCAAAAACATTCAGTACTTC.

As regards this clonotype: A junction end diverges from the germline sequence, so it may reflect a read error. The rearrangement uses TRBV5-1 and TRBJ2-7; no firm D call. There are 11 residues in the CDR3. CDR1 and CDR2 from the germline V gene are SGHRS and YFSETQ. The DNA of the CDR3 is TGCGCCAGAGTCCGCTCCCACGAGCAGTACTTC. Translation: CARVRSHEQYF.

The chain uses TRBV20-1 and TRBJ2-5; maybe TRBD2 (6 bases). Per germline, CDR1 DFQATT and CDR2 SNEGSKA (reference sequence). There are 16 residues in the CDR3. V was pared by 3 bases and J by 4 bases, with 21 bases between. The CDR3 DNA sequence: TGCAGTGCTAGGGACTGGGGGGTAGTGGGACCAGAGACCCAGTACTTC. Encoded protein: CSARDWGVVGPETQYF.

The chain is built from TRBV7-3 and TRBJ1-1; perhaps TRBD1 as D (5 bases). V was pared by 5 bases and J by 0 bases, with 16 bases between. This CDR3 has 16 amino acids. The germline gives CDR1 SGHTA, CDR2 FQGTGA. CDR3 sequence: CASSRHPGTVNTEAFF. The CDR3 region has the DNA TGTGCCAGCAGCCGACATCCCGGGACGGTGAACACTGAAGCTTTCTTT.

The chain uses TRBV5-1 and TRBJ2-1; D is tentatively TRBD1 or TRBD2 (5 bases each). The CDR3 has 16 residues. V shed 3 bases and J shed 5 bases, with 18 bases lying between them. The germline V gene has CDR1 SGHRS and CDR2 YFSETQ. CDR3 region: CASSSIQPGRNNEQFF. For the CDR3, the DNA is TGCGCCAGCAGCTCAATTCAGCCGGGGCGGAACAATGAGCAGTTCTTC. The full variable domain, its missing parts supplied by reference TRBV5-1 and TRBJ2-1, is KAGVTQTPRYLIKTRGQQVTLSCSPISGHRSVSWYQQTPGQGLQFLFEYFSETQRNKGNFPGRFSGRQFSNSRSEMNVSTLELGDSALYLCASSSIQPGRNNEQFFGPGTRLTVL.

The CDR3 is CASSWERDREQGNQPQHF. CDR3 DNA: TGTGCCAGCAGTTGGGAACGGGACAGGGAACAGGGCAATCAGCCCCAGCATTTT. This rearrangement joins TRBV6-2 or TRBV6-3 to TRBJ1-5; TRBD1 matches at 9 bases. V trimming: 4 bases; J trimming: 2 bases; junction bases outside the gene matches: 12. CDR3 size: 18 residues. Per the germline V gene, CDR1 is MNHEY and CDR2 is SVGEGT.

This clonotype was observed a handful of times. V gene TRBV20-1 combines with J gene TRBJ2-3; 9 bases line up with TRBD2. In germline, CDR1 is DFQATT, CDR2 SNEGSKA (reference sequence). The CDR3 loop spans 15 amino acids. The J segment lost 6 bases and the V segment lost 7 bases, leaving 14 bases of the junction unmatched. The CDR3 DNA reads as TGCAGTGTCCAAGTCGGTAGCGGGAGAGGGGATACGCAGTATTTT. Translation gives CSVQVGSGRGDTQYF.

This clonotype has a handful of counts. This sequence joins TRBV5-1 and TRBJ2-5, with D possibly being TRBD2 (5 bases). Germline V gene sequence: CDR1 SGHRS, CDR2 YFSETQ. This CDR3 spans 14 amino acids. The germline V and J ends were trimmed by 1 base and 5 bases, with 12 bases remaining between them. CDR3 protein: CASSLNRPGETQYF. CDR3 in DNA: TGCGCCAGCAGCTTGAATCGTCCGGGGGAGACCCAGTACTTC.

The chain combines TRBV12-3 or TRBV12-4 with TRBJ1-3; no reliable D call. Trimming left V 1 base short and J 7 bases short, with 14 bases between. There are 15 residues in the CDR3. CDR3 nucleotide sequence: TGTGCCAGCAGTTTAGTTCCTGGAGTTGGGAACACCATATATTTT. It translates to CASSLVPGVGNTIYF.

V usage is TRBV12-3 or TRBV12-4 and J usage is TRBJ1-5; D may be TRBD1 (5 bases). V was cut by 3 bases and J by 7 bases, with 13 bases left in between. The CDR3 sequence is 14 residues long. The CDR3 sequence is CASSLGPGIQPQHF. In DNA, the CDR3 is TGTGCCAGCAGTTTGGGACCGGGAATACAGCCCCAGCATTTT.

The rearrangement uses TRBV10-3 and TRBJ2-3; TRBD2 matches at 12 bases. J was trimmed by 5 bases and V by 2 bases; bases with no gene match: 2. The CDR3 is 15 residues long. The V gene's germline CDR1 is ENHRY and CDR2 SYGVKD. The CDR3 protein is CAISETSGRLDTQYF. CDR3 nucleotide sequence: TGTGCCATCAGTGAGACTAGCGGGAGGCTAGATACGCAGTATTTT.

The genes are TRBV4-3 and TRBJ1-4; 7 bases line up with TRBD1. The CDR3 has 16 residues. V was pared by 0 bases and J by 3 bases, with 4 bases of the junction left unmatched. Per the germline V gene, CDR1 is LGHNA and CDR2 is YSLEER. The CDR3 region has the DNA TGCGCCAGCAGCCAAGATAGGGACAGCTCTAATGAAAAACTGTTTTTT. Its protein is CASSQDRDSSNEKLFF.

The V and J genes are TRBV24-1 and TRBJ2-7; D is unclear. The CDR3 length is 12 residues. Trimming stripped 3 bases from V and 10 bases from J, with 12 bases between. Per germline, CDR1 KGHDR and CDR2 SFDVKD. This CDR3 is CATSDLTEAQYF. CDR3 bases: TGTGCCACCAGTGATCTTACAGAGGCCCAGTACTTC.

V gene TRBV20-1 combines with J gene TRBJ1-2; a weak D match, TRBD1 (5 bases). Germline values: CDR1 DFQATT, CDR2 SNEGSKA (reference sequence). Trimming took 3 bases from V and 6 from J, leaving 17 bases between them. There are 14 residues in the CDR3. This CDR3 is CSASLVSTEDGYTF. The CDR3 nucleotides are TGCAGTGCTAGCCTCGTGTCGACAGAGGATGGCTACACCTTC.